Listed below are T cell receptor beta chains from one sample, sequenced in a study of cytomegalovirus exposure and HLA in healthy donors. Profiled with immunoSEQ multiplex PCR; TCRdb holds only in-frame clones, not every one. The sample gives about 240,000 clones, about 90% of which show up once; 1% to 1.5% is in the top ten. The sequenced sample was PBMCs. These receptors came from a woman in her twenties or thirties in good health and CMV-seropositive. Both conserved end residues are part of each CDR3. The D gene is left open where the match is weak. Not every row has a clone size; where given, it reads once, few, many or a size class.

CDR3aa: CASSQTVFGGRSEQFF; CDR3nt: TGCGCCAGCAGCCAAACCGTTTTCGGCGGGAGAAGTGAGCAGTTCTTC; d_gene: TRBD2; v_gene: TRBV5-1; j_gene: TRBJ2-1; abundance: -
CDR3aa: CAAQDSSSYEQYF; CDR3nt: TGTGCCGCACAGGATTCGAGCTCCTACGAGCAGTACTTC; d_gene: -; v_gene: TRBV10-3; j_gene: TRBJ2-7; abundance: -
CDR3aa: CASSPTLQGYEQYF; CDR3nt: TGTGCCAGCAGCCCGACGTTACAGGGGTACGAGCAGTACTTC; d_gene: TRBD1; v_gene: TRBV11-2; j_gene: TRBJ2-7; abundance: many
CDR3aa: CASSPRSVKGAEYGYTF; CDR3nt: TGTGCCAGCTCACCAAGGAGTGTAAAGGGGGCAGAGTATGGCTACACCTTC; d_gene: TRBD1; v_gene: TRBV18; j_gene: TRBJ1-2; abundance: -
CDR3aa: CASSNRDMGYGYTF; CDR3nt: TGTGCCAGCAGTAACCGGGACATGGGGTATGGCTACACCTTC; d_gene: -; v_gene: TRBV6-1; j_gene: TRBJ1-2; abundance: -
CDR3aa: CASSTDSGTGTYGYTF; CDR3nt: TGTGCCAGTAGTACCGATTCCGGGACAGGGACCTATGGCTACACCTTC; d_gene: TRBD1; v_gene: TRBV19; j_gene: TRBJ1-2; abundance: -
CDR3aa: CASSPQGSNQPQHF; CDR3nt: TGTGCCAGCAGTCCTCAGGGATCCAATCAGCCCCAGCATTTT; d_gene: -; v_gene: TRBV6-1; j_gene: TRBJ1-5; abundance: -
CDR3aa: CATSSDSYEQYF; CDR3nt: TGTGCCACCAGCTCCGACAGCTACGAGCAGTACTTC; d_gene: -; v_gene: TRBV15; j_gene: TRBJ2-7; abundance: -
CDR3aa: CASSPPVLEQGRFF; CDR3nt: TGTGCCAGCAGTCCCCCCGTGTTGGAACAGGGACGGTTCTTC; d_gene: -; v_gene: TRBV28; j_gene: TRBJ2-1; abundance: -
CDR3aa: CASSERTSGSLKGELFF; CDR3nt: TGTGCCAGCAGTGAACGGACTAGCGGGAGTCTTAAGGGGGAGCTGTTTTTT; d_gene: TRBD2; v_gene: TRBV6-1; j_gene: TRBJ2-2; abundance: few
CDR3aa: CASSPRQVSGEGEAFF; CDR3nt: TGTGCCAGCTCACCACGGCAGGTTTCGGGTGAGGGTGAAGCTTTCTTT; d_gene: -; v_gene: TRBV18; j_gene: TRBJ1-1; abundance: -
CDR3aa: CASSESPSGDSYEQYF; CDR3nt: TGTGCCAGCAGTGAATCTCCTAGCGGGGACTCCTACGAGCAGTACTTC; d_gene: TRBD2; v_gene: TRBV25-1; j_gene: TRBJ2-7; abundance: -
CDR3aa: CASRSVGGPAGGPGNEQFF; CDR3nt: TGTGCCAGCAGAAGCGTAGGTGGTCCAGCGGGAGGGCCGGGCAATGAGCAGTTCTTC; d_gene: TRBD2; v_gene: TRBV9; j_gene: TRBJ2-1; abundance: -
CDR3aa: CASSERTGGDTGELFF; CDR3nt: TGTGCCAGCTCAGAGAGGACAGGGGGCGATACCGGGGAGCTGTTTTTT; d_gene: TRBD1; v_gene: TRBV18; j_gene: TRBJ2-2; abundance: once
CDR3aa: CASSLDRTGMRTYEQYF; CDR3nt: TGTGCCAGCAGCTTAGACCGGACAGGGATGAGGACCTACGAGCAGTACTTC; d_gene: TRBD1; v_gene: TRBV7-9; j_gene: TRBJ2-7; abundance: -